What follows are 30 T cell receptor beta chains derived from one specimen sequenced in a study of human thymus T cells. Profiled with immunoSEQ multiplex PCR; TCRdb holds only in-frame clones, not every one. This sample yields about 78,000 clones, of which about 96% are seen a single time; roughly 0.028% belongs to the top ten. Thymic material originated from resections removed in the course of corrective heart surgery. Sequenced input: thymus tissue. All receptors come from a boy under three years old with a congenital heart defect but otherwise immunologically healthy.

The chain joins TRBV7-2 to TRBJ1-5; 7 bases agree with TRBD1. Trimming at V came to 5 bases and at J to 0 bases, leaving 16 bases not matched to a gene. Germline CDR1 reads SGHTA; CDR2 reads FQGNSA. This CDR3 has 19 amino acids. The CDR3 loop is CASSPRGKGGELSNQPQHF. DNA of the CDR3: TGTGCCAGCAGCCCTAGGGGCAAAGGGGGCGAGCTTAGCAATCAGCCCCAGCATTTT.

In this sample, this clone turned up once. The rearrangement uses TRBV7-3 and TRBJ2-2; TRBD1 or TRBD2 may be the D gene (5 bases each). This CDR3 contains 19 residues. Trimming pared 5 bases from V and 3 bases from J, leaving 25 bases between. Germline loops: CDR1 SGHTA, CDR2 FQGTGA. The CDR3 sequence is CASSPKPGPPSCDTGELFF. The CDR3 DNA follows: TGTGCCAGCAGCCCCAAGCCGGGACCCCCTTCGTGCGACACCGGGGAGCTGTTTTTT. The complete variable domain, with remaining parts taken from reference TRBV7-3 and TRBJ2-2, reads GAGVSQTPSNKVTEKGKYVELRCDPISGHTALYWYRQSLGQGPEFLIYFQGTGAADDSGLPNDRFFAVRPEGSVSTLKIQRTERGDSAVYLCASSPKPGPPSCDTGELFFGEGSRLTVL.

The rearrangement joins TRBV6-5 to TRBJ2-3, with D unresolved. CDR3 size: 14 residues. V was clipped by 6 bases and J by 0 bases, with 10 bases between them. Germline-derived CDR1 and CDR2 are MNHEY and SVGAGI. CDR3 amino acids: CASSPTDSTDTQYF. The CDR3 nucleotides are TGTGCCAGCAGCCCTACCGACAGCACAGATACGCAGTATTTT.

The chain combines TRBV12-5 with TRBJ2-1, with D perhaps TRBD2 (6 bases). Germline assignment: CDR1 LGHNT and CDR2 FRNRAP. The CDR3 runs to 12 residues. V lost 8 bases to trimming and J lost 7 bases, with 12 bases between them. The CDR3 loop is CASSSLANEQFF. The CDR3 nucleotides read TGTGCTAGTAGTTCACTAGCTAATGAGCAGTTCTTC. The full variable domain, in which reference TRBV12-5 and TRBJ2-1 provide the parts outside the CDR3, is DARVTQTPRHKVTEMGQEVTMRCQPILGHNTVFWYRQTMMQGLELLAYFRNRAPLDDSGMPKDRFSAEMPDATLATLKIQPSEPRDSAVYFCASSSLANEQFFGPGTRLTVL.

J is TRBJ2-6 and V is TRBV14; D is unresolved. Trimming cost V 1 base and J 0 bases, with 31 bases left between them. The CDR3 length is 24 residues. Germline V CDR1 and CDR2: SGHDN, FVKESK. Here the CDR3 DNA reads TGTGCCAGCAGCCAAGGAATTCGTATGGTTGGCAAGGGCCTACACAGCTCTGGGGCCAACGTCCTGACTTTC. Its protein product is CASSQGIRMVGKGLHSSGANVLTF.

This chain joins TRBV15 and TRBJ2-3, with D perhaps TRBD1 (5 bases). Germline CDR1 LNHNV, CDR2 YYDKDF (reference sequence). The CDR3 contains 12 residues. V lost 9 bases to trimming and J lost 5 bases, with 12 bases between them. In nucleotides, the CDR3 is TGTGCCACTCCGCCCAGGGAAGATACGCAGTATTTT. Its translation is CATPPREDTQYF.

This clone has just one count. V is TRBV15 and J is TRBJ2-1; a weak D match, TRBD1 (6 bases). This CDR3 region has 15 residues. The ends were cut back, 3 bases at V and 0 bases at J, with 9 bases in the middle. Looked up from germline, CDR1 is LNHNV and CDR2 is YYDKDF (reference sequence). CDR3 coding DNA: TGTGCCACCAGCAGGCCGACAGGCTCCTACAATGAGCAGTTCTTC. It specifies CATSRPTGSYNEQFF.

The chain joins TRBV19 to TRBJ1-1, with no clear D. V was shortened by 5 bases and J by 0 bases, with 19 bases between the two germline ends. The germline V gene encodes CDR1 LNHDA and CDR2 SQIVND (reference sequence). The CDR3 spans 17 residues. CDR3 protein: CASSPDPGGKVNTEAFF. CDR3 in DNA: TGTGCCAGTAGTCCGGATCCGGGAGGTAAGGTGAACACTGAAGCTTTCTTT.

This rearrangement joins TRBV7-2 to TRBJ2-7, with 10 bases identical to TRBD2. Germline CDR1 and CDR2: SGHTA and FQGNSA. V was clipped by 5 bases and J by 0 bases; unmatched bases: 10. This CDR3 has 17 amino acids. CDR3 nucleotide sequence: TGTGCCAGCAGCCTAACAGGATCTAGCGGGGGCTCCTACGAGCAGTACTTC. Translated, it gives CASSLTGSSGGSYEQYF.

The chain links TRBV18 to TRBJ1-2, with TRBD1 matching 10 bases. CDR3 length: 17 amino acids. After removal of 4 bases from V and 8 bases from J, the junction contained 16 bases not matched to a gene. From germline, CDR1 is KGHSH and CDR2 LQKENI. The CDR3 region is CASSRITDRGRERGYTF. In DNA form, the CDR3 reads TGTGCCAGCTCACGTATAACTGACAGGGGGCGAGAACGGGGCTACACCTTC.

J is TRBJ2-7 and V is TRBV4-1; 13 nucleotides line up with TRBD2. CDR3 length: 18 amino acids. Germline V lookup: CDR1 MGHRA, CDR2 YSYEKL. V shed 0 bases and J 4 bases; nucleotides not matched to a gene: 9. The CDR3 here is CASSQDTSGRAMGYEQYF. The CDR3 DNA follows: TGCGCCAGCAGCCAAGATACTAGCGGGAGGGCCATGGGGTACGAGCAGTACTTC.

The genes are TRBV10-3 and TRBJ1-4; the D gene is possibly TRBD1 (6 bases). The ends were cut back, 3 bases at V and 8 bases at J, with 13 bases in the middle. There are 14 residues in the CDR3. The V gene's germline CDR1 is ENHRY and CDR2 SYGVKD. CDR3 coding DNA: TGTGCCATCAGTGACCACAGGGAGGGGGAAAAACTGTTTTTT. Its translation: CAISDHREGEKLFF.

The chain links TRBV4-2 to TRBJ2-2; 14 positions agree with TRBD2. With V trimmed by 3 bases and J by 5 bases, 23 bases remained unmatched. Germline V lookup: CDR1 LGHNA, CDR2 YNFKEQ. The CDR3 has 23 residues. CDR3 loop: CASSQGSQGGLAGAYVYTGELFF. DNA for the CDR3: TGTGCCAGCAGCCAGGGGTCCCAAGGGGGACTAGCGGGAGCTTATGTTTATACCGGGGAGCTGTTTTTT.

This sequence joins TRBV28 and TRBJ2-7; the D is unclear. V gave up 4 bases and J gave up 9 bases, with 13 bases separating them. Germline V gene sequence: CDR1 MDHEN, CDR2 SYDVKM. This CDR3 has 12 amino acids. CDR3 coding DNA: TGTGCCAGCAGTTCTACCGGAAGGAGGCAGTACTTC. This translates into CASSSTGRRQYF.

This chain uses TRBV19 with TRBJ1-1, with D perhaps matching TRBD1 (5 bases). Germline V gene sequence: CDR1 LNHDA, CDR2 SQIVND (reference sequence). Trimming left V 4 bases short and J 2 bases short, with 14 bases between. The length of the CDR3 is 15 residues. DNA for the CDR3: TGTGCCAGTAGTACCCCAGGAGGGGTTAACACTGAAGCTTTCTTT. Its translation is CASSTPGGVNTEAFF.

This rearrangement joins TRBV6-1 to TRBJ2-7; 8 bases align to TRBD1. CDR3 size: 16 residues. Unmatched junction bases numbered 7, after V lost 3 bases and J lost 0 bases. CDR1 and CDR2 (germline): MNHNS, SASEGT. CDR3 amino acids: CASSDRRQGSSYEQYF. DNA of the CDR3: TGTGCCAGCAGTGATCGGCGACAGGGGTCCTCCTACGAGCAGTACTTC.

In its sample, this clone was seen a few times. CDR3 bases: TGTGCCAGTAGTATATCGACAGGGGTAGTCTCACCCCTCCACTTT. Translated: CASSISTGVVSPLHF. This chain links TRBV19 with TRBJ1-6, with 8 bases aligning to TRBD1. This CDR3 contains 15 residues. CDR1 is LNHDA, CDR2 SQIVND, per germline (reference sequence). Losses at the gene ends were 2 bases for V and 10 bases for J; bases not matched to a gene: 7.

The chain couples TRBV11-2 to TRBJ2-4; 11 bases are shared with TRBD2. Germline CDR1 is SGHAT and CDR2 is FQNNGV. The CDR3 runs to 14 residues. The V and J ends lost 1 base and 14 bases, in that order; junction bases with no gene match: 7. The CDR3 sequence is CASSLGTSGSYKYF. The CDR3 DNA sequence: TGTGCCAGCAGCTTAGGTACTAGCGGGAGTTATAAGTACTTC.

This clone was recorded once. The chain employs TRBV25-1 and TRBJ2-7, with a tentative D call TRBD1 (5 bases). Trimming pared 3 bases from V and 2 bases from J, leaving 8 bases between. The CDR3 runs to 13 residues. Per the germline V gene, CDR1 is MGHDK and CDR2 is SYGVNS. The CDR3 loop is CASSDRQTYEQYF. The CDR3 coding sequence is TGTGCCAGCAGTGATCGACAGACCTACGAGCAGTACTTC.

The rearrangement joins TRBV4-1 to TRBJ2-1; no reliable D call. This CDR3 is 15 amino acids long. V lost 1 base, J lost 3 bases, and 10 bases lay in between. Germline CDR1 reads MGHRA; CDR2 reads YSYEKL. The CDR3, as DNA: TGCGCCAGCAGCCAAGTTCTTAGCAACTACAATGAGCAGTTCTTC. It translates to CASSQVLSNYNEQFF.

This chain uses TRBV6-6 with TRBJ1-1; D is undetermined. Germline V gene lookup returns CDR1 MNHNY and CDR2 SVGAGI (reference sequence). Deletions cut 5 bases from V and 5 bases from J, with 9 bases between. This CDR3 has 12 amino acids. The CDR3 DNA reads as TGTGCCAGCAGTCAGTACTTGACTGAAGCTTTCTTT. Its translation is CASSQYLTEAFF.

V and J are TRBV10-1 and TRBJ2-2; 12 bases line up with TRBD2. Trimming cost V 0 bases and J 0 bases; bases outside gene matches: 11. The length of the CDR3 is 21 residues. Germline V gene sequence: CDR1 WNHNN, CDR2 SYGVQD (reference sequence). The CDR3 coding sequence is TGCGCCAGCAGTGAGTCTTTTTATGGACTAGCGGGGTACGCGAACACCGGGGAGCTGTTTTTT. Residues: CASSESFYGLAGYANTGELFF.

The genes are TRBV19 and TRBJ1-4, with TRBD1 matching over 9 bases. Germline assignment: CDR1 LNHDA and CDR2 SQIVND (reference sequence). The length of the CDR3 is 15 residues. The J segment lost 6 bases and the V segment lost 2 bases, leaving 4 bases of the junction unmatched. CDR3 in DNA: TGTGCCAGTAGTATACCGGGACAGGGCGATGAAAAACTGTTTTTT. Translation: CASSIPGQGDEKLFF.

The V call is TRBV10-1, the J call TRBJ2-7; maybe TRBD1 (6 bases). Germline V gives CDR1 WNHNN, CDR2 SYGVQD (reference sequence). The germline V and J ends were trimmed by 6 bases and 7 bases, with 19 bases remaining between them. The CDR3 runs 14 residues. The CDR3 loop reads CASRVQGSPREQYF. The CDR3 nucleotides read TGCGCCAGCAGGGTACAGGGTTCACCTCGGGAGCAGTACTTC.

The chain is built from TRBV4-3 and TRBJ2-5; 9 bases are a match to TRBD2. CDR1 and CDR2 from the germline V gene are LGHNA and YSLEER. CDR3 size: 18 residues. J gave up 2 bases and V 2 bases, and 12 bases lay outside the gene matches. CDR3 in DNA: TGCGCCAGCAGCCAATTTGTTAGCGGGGGCCTCGGGCAAGAGACCCAGTACTTC. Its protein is CASSQFVSGGLGQETQYF.

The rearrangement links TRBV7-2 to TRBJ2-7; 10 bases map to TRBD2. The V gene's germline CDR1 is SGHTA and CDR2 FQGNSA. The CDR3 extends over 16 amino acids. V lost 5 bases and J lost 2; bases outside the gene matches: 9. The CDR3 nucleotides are TGTGCCAGCAGCACCAAAAGCGGGGGGGTAACCTACGAGCAGTACTTC. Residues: CASSTKSGGVTYEQYF.

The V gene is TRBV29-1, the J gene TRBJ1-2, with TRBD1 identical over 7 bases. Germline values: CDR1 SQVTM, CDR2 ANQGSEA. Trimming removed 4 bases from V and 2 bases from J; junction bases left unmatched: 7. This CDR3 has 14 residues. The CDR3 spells CSVARDRDNYGYTF. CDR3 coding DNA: TGCAGCGTTGCTCGCGACAGGGACAACTATGGCTACACCTTC.

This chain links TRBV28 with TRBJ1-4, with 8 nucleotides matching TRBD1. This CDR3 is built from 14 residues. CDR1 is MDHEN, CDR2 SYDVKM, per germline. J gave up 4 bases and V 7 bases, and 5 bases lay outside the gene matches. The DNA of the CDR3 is TGTGCCAGCACCGTGACAGGGGATAATGAAAAACTGTTTTTT. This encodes CASTVTGDNEKLFF.

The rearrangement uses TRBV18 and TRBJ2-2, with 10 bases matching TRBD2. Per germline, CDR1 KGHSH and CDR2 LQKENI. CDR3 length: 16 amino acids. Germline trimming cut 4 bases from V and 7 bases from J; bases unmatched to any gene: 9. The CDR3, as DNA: TGTGCCAGCTCACTATGTAGCGGGGGGCCCCACGGGGAGCTGTTTTTT. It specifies CASSLCSGGPHGELFF.

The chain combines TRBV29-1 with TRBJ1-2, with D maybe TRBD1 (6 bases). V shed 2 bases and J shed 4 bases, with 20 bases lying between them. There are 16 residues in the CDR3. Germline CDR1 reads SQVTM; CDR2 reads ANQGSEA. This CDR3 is CSVEYSVAGGRYGYTF. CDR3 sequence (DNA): TGCAGCGTTGAATATTCAGTCGCTGGGGGCCGCTATGGCTACACCTTC. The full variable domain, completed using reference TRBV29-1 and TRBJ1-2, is SAVISQKPSRDICQRGTSLTIQCQVDSQVTMMFWYRQQPGQSLTLIATANQGSEATYESGFVIDKFPISRPNLTFSTLTVSNMSPEDSSIYLCSVEYSVAGGRYGYTFGSGTRLTVV.